This TCR beta chain is from a study of blood T cell repertoires in COVID-19. Clones were read by immunoSEQ multiplex PCR, and TCRdb kept only the in-frame ones, dropping some. The table lists roughly 120,000 clones, about 90% of them singletons. Germline V lookup: CDR1 SGHRS, CDR2 YFSETQ. The CDR3 contains 15 residues. V was clipped by 4 bases and J by 3 bases; unmatched bases: 6. The sequenced sample was peripheral blood. V gene TRBV5-1 combines with J gene TRBJ2-7, with 11 bases that match TRBD1. The sequence derives from a woman aged 65 to 85 with acute or convalescent COVID-19. The CDR3 region is CASSPRTGGNYEQYF. The CDR3 DNA sequence: TGCGCCAGCAGCCCTAGGACAGGGGGCAACTACGAGCAGTACTTC.